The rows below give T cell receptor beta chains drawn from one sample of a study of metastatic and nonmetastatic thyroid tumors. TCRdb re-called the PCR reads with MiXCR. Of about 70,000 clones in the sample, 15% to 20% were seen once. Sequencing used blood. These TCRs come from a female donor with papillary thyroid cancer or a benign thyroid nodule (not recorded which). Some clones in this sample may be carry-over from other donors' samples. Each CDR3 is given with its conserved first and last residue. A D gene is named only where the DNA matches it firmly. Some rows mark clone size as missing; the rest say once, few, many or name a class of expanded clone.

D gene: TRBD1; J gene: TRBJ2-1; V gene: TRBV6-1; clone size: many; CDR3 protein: CASSPGRGTGNEQFF; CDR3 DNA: TGTGCCAGCAGCCCGGGACGAGGGACAGGGAATGAGCAGTTCTTC
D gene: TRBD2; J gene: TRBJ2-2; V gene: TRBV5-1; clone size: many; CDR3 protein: CASSSGTSGRLSTGELFF; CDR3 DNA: TGCGCCAGCAGCTCGGGGACTAGCGGGAGATTGAGCACCGGGGAGCTGTTTTTT
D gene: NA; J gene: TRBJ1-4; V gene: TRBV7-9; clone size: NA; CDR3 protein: CASGHISGAWGEKLFF; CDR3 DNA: TGTGCCAGCGGTCACATTAGCGGGGCCTGGGGTGAAAAACTGTTTTTT
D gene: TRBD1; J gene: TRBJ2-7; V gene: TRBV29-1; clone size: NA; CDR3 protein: CSVESGGDEQYF; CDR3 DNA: TGCAGCGTTGAGTCAGGGGGCGACGAGCAGTACTTC
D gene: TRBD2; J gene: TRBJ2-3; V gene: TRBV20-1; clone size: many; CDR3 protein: CSARREGDTQYF; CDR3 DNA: TGCAGTGCTAGACGGGAGGGCGATACGCAGTATTTT
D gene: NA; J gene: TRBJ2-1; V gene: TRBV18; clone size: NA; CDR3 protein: CASSPGQGSSNEQFF; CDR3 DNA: TGTGCCAGCTCACCGGGTCAGGGCAGCAGCAATGAGCAGTTCTTC
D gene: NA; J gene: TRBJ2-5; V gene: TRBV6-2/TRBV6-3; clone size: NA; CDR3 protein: CASSYSVGKETQYF; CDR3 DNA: TGTGCCAGCAGTTACTCGGTCGGGAAAGAGACCCAGTACTTC
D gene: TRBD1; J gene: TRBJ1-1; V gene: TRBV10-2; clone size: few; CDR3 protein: CASRGQVTPEAFF; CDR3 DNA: TGCGCCAGCAGGGGACAGGTAACTCCTGAAGCTTTCTTT
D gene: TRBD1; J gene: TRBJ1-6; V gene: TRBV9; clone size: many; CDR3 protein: CASSPHARGQFNSPLHF; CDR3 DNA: TGTGCCAGCAGCCCGCATGCCAGGGGACAGTTTAATTCACCCCTCCACTTT
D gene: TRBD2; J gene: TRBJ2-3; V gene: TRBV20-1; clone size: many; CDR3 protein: CSARPASGRAFRSTDTQYF; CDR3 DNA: TGCAGTGCTAGACCCGCTAGCGGGAGGGCCTTCAGGAGCACAGATACGCAGTATTTT
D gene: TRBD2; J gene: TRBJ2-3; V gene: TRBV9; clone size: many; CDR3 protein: CASSALAGGFTDTQYF; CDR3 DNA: TGTGCCAGCAGCGCCTTAGCGGGGGGATTCACAGATACGCAGTATTTT
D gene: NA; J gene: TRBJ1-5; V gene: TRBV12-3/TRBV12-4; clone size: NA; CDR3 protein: CASSLTGPRRPHHF; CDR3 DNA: TGTGCCAGCAGTCTAACAGGGCCCCGGAGGCCCCATCATTTT
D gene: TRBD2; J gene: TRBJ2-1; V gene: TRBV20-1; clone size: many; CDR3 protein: CSARLTSGSGYEQFF; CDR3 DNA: TGCAGTGCTAGACTTACTAGCGGGAGTGGGTATGAGCAGTTCTTC
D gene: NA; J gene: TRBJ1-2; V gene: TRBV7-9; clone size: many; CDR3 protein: CASSLEQGWNYGYTF; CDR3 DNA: TGTGCCAGCAGCTTAGAGCAGGGATGGAACTATGGCTACACCTTC
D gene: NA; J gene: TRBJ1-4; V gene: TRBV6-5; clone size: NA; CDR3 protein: CASSYEGGDNEKLFF; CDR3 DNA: TGTGCCAGCAGTTATGAGGGGGGGGATAATGAAAAACTGTTTTTT
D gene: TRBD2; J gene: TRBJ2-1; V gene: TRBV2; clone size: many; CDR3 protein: CASSEAGGGVSEQFF; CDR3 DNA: TGTGCCAGCAGTGAGGCGGGGGGGGGGGTTAGTGAGCAGTTCTTC
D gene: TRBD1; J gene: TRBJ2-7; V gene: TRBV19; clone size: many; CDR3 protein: CASGRSGQPYEQYF; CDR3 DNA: TGTGCCAGTGGTAGATCGGGACAGCCCTACGAGCAGTACTTC
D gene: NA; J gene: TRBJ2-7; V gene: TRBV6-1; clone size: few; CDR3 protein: CASSTGRQAYEQYF; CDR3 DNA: TGTGCCAGCAGTACAGGCCGGCAGGCCTACGAGCAGTACTTC
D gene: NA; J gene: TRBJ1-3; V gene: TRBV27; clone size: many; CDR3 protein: CARGGNTIYF; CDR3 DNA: TGTGCCAGAGGCGGAAACACCATATATTTT
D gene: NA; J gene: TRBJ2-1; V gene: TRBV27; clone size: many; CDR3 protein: CASSLSSRNEQFF; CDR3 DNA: TGTGCCAGCAGTTTATCGAGCAGAAATGAGCAGTTCTTC
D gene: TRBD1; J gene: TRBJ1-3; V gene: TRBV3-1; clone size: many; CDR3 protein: CASRNRGPGNTIYF; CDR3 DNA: TGTGCCAGCAGGAACAGGGGGCCTGGAAACACCATATATTTT
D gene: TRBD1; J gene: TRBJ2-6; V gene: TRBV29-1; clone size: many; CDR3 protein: CSVEVWGRGHGANVLTF; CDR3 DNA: TGCAGCGTTGAAGTCTGGGGCAGGGGGCATGGGGCCAACGTCCTGACTTTC
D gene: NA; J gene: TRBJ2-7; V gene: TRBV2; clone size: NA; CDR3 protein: CASQKNSDSYEQYF; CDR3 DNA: TGTGCCAGTCAAAAAAATTCGGACAGCTACGAGCAGTACTTC
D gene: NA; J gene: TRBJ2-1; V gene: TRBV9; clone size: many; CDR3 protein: CASSVVGSDNEQFF; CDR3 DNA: TGTGCCAGCAGCGTAGTAGGTAGCGATAATGAGCAGTTCTTC
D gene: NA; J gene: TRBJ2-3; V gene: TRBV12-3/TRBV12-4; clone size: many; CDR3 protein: CASSLVQAPHTDTQYF; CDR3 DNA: TGTGCCAGCAGTTTAGTTCAGGCCCCACACACAGATACGCAGTATTTT
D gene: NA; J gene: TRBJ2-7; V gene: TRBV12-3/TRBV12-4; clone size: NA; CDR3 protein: CASSLVAYPGHEQYF; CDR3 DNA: TGTGCCAGCAGTTTAGTGGCATATCCCGGCCACGAGCAGTACTTC
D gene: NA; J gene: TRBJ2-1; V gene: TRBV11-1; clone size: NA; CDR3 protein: CASSLGALSGFFDNEQFF; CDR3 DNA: TGTGCCAGCAGCTTAGGAGCGTTATCTGGCTTTTTTGACAATGAGCAGTTCTTC
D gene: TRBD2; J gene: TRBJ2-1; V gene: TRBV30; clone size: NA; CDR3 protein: CAWSPGLAGGPDEQFF; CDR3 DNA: TGTGCCTGGAGCCCGGGACTAGCGGGAGGGCCCGATGAGCAGTTCTTC
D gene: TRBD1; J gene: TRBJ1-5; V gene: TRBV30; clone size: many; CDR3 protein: CAWSTGTVYNQPQHF; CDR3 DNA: TGTGCCTGGAGTACCGGGACAGTCTACAATCAGCCCCAGCATTTT
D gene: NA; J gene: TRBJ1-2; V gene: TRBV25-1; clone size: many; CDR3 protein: CASSEKRRGPSLKGYTF; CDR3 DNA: TGTGCCAGCAGTGAAAAGAGGAGGGGCCCTTCTCTTAAAGGCTACACCTTC
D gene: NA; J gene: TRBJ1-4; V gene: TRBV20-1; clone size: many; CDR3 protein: CSARNSGANNEKLFF; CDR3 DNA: TGCAGTGCTAGGAACTCAGGGGCGAATAATGAAAAACTGTTTTTT
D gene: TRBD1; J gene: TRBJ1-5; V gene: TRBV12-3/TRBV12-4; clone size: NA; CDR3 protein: CASSFGQGAYQPQHF; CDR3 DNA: TGTGCCAGCAGTTTTGGACAGGGGGCCTATCAGCCCCAGCATTTT
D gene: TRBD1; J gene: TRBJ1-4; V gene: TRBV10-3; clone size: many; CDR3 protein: CAIRQGADEKLFF; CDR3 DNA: TGTGCCATCCGACAGGGGGCAGATGAAAAACTGTTTTTT
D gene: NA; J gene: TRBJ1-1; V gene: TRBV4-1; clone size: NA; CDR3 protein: CASSQDSQGAQDTEAFF; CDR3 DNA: TGCGCCAGCAGCCAAGATTCCCAAGGAGCTCAGGACACTGAAGCTTTCTTT
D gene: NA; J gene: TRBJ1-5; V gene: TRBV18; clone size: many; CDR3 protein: CASRNDILGPQHF; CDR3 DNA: TGTGCCAGCAGAAACGACATTTTGGGGCCCCAGCATTTT